These 23 T cell receptor beta chains originate from one sample sequenced in a study of cytomegalovirus exposure and HLA in healthy donors. In the PCR, 60 Vbeta and 13 Jbeta primers were used. Profiled with immunoSEQ multiplex PCR; TCRdb holds only in-frame clones, not every one. The table lists some 110,000 clones, roughly two thirds of them singletons. The sequencing sample was made of PBMCs. The receptors derive from a female donor in good health and CMV-seronegative.

This clone was observed once. V gene TRBV7-9 combines with J gene TRBJ2-7; TRBD1 agrees at 7 bases. CDR1 and CDR2 (germline): SEHNR, FQNEAQ (reference sequence). CDR3 length equals 14 residues. V lost 6 bases to trimming and J lost 1 base; unmatched junction nucleotides: 6. CDR3 in DNA: TGTGCCAGCAGGACGACAGGGTCTTCCTACGAGCAGTACTTC. This gives the protein CASRTTGSSYEQYF.

This clone was seen a few times. The chain joins TRBV28 to TRBJ2-5; 7 bases fit TRBD1. The CDR3 has 15 amino acids. CDR1 is MDHEN, CDR2 SYDVKM, per germline. V shed 6 bases and J 4 bases; nucleotides not matched to a gene: 11. The CDR3 spells CASRPGRQGRETQYF. CDR3 nucleotide sequence: TGTGCCAGCAGGCCGGGAAGACAGGGAAGAGAGACCCAGTACTTC.

This clone was found a few times. The genes are TRBV7-2 and TRBJ2-1; 8 bases match TRBD1. Germline V gene lookup returns CDR1 SGHTA and CDR2 FQGNSA. Germline trimming cut 4 bases from V and 0 bases from J; bases unmatched to any gene: 5. This CDR3 has 16 amino acids. The CDR3 sequence: CASSYPGQGSYNEQFF. CDR3 nucleotide sequence: TGTGCCAGCAGCTACCCTGGACAGGGCTCCTACAATGAGCAGTTCTTC.

This clone is a singleton in its sample. The chain has TRBV2 and TRBJ2-3, with D uncertain. Germline lookup yields CDR1 SNHLY and CDR2 FYNNEI. CDR3 size: 12 residues. V was clipped by 2 bases and J by 6 bases, with 6 bases between them. The CDR3, as DNA: TGTGCCAGCAGTGAATCAGCGGATACGCAGTATTTT. Protein: CASSESADTQYF. The full variable domain, rest sourced from reference TRBV2 and TRBJ2-3, is EPEVTQTPSHQVTQMGQEVILRCVPISNHLYFYWYRQILGQKVEFLVSFYNNEISEKSEIFDDQFSVERPDGSNFTLKIRSTKLEDSAMYFCASSESADTQYFGPGTRLTVL.

The count of this clone is one. The CDR3 sequence: CASNRDNSYEQYF. The CDR3 coding sequence is TGTGCCAGCAACCGGGACAACTCCTACGAGCAGTACTTC. V usage is TRBV5-4 and J usage is TRBJ2-5; TRBD1 might be the D (6 bases). The better agreement between TRBJ2-7 and the DNA end casts doubt on the J call. Germline loops: CDR1 SGHNT, CDR2 YYREEE (reference sequence). CDR3 length: 13 amino acids.

The CDR3 is CAWSGGTGEALAYGYTF. The CDR3 nucleotides read TGTGCCTGGAGTGGCGGGACAGGGGAGGCCCTGGCCTATGGCTACACCTTC. V and J are TRBV30 and TRBJ1-2; TRBD1 aligns across 10 bases. Germline V gene sequence: CDR1 GTSNPN, CDR2 SVGIG (reference sequence). The J segment lost 4 bases and the V segment lost 1 base, leaving 12 bases of the junction unmatched. CDR3 length: 17 residues. Complete variable domain (other parts from reference TRBV30 and TRBJ1-2): SQTIHQWPATLVQPVGSPLSLECTVEGTSNPNLYWYRQAAGRGLQLLFYSVGIGQISSEVPQNLSASRPQDRQFILSSKKLLLSDSGFYLCAWSGGTGEALAYGYTFGSGTRLTVV.

The chain is built from TRBV4-1 and TRBJ2-7; the D gene is possibly TRBD2 (6 bases). The germline gives CDR1 MGHRA, CDR2 YSYEKL. The CDR3 is made up of 15 amino acids. V was cut by 4 bases and J by 2 bases, with 15 bases left in between. The CDR3 coding sequence is TGCGCCAGCAGCCTAATAGCGGACTTGGCCTACGAGCAGTACTTC. It specifies CASSLIADLAYEQYF.

V gene TRBV5-1 combines with J gene TRBJ1-3; 7 positions agree with TRBD1. Germline V gives CDR1 SGHRS, CDR2 YFSETQ. The CDR3 runs 15 residues. V lost 4 bases and J lost 2; bases outside the gene matches: 6. The CDR3 reads CASSTRTGAGNTIYF. CDR3 in DNA: TGCGCCAGCAGCACTCGGACAGGTGCTGGAAACACCATATATTTT.

The V and J genes are TRBV28 and TRBJ1-5; TRBD1 matches at 7 bases. CDR3 size: 14 residues. The junction had 4 bases not matched to a gene; V was cut back by 5 bases and J by 3 bases. Germline V gene lookup returns CDR1 MDHEN and CDR2 SYDVKM. The CDR3 loop reads CASSLGTANQPQHF. The CDR3 nucleotides read TGTGCCAGCAGTCTCGGGACAGCCAATCAGCCCCAGCATTTT. Full variable domain (missing parts from reference TRBV28 and TRBJ1-5): DVKVTQSSRYLVKRTGEKVFLECVQDMDHENMFWYRQDPGLGLRLIYFSYDVKMKEKGDIPEGYSVSREKKERFSLILESASTNQTSMYLCASSLGTANQPQHFGDGTRLSIL.

The chain employs TRBV28 and TRBJ1-5; unclear D gene. V lost 4 bases and J 0 bases, leaving 10 bases between the germline ends. Germline CDR1 is MDHEN and CDR2 is SYDVKM. The CDR3 consists of 15 residues. The CDR3 nucleotides read TGTGCCAGCAGTTCCCAGGTGGTTAGCAATCAGCCCCAGCATTTT. Translation: CASSSQVVSNQPQHF.

Here the CDR3 reads CASSPGLGTDTQYF. The CDR3 bases are TGTGCCAGCAGTCCGGGACTAGGCACAGATACGCAGTATTTT. The chain couples TRBV27 to TRBJ2-3, with 8 positions matching TRBD2. The CDR3 runs 14 residues. Germline lookup yields CDR1 MNHEY and CDR2 SMNVEV (reference sequence). J gave up 1 base and V 5 bases, and 2 bases lay outside the gene matches.

This sequence joins TRBV6-1 and TRBJ2-1; 8 bases align to TRBD2. Germline V gives CDR1 MNHNS, CDR2 SASEGT. CDR3 length: 15 residues. The trim removed 8 bases at V and 1 base at J, leaving 7 bases unmatched. CDR3 DNA sequence: TGTGCCAGCTGCACTAGCGGAGCTTCCTACAATGAGCAGTTCTTC. Translated, it gives CASCTSGASYNEQFF.

The rearrangement joins TRBV9 to TRBJ2-1; 8 nucleotides align to TRBD2. This CDR3 is built from 15 residues. Germline CDR1 SGDLS, CDR2 YYNGEE. V lost 6 bases to trimming and J lost 6 bases; unmatched junction nucleotides: 11. CDR3 in amino acids: CASTQGPSGSNEQFF. The CDR3 bases are TGTGCCAGCACCCAAGGGCCTAGCGGGTCCAATGAGCAGTTCTTC. The full variable domain, its missing parts supplied by reference TRBV9 and TRBJ2-1, is DSGVTQTPKHLITATGQRVTLRCSPRSGDLSVYWYQQSLDQGLQFLIQYYNGEERAKGNILERFSAQQFPDLHSELNLSSLELGDSALYFCASTQGPSGSNEQFFGPGTRLTVL.

The genes are TRBV5-8 and TRBJ2-1; 8 bases are shared with TRBD2. The CDR3 consists of 16 residues. Per the germline V gene, CDR1 is SGHTS and CDR2 is YDEGEE. The V and J ends lost 4 bases and 4 bases, in that order; junction bases with no gene match: 10. The CDR3 spells CASSQYSGNGYNEQFF. The DNA of the CDR3 is TGTGCCAGCAGCCAATATAGCGGGAACGGTTACAATGAGCAGTTCTTC. Full variable domain (missing parts from reference TRBV5-8 and TRBJ2-1): EAGVTQSPTHLIKTRGQQATLRCSPISGHTSVYWYQQALGLGLQFLLWYDEGEERNRGNFPPRFSGRQFPNYSSELNVNALELEDSALYLCASSQYSGNGYNEQFFGPGTRLTVL.

In its sample, this clone is medium-sized (0.01 to 0.1%). This chain connects TRBV4-1 to TRBJ2-7; tentative D call: TRBD1 (5 bases). Germline CDR1 is MGHRA and CDR2 is YSYEKL. Trimming took off 0 bases at V and 0 bases at J, with 12 bases between the two ends. CDR3 length: 16 residues. This chain's CDR3 is CASSQDAQETSYEQYF. The CDR3 nucleotides read TGCGCCAGCAGCCAAGATGCACAGGAGACCTCCTACGAGCAGTACTTC.

The chain is built from TRBV23-1 and TRBJ2-5, with unresolved D. TRBV23-1 is recorded as an ORF, its role being uncertain. The CDR3 is 14 amino acids. The V end was cut by 6 bases, the J end by 5 bases, with 16 bases between. CDR3 region: CASSEIAGRETQYF. The CDR3 coding sequence is TGCGCCAGCAGCGAGATAGCCGGTCGTGAGACCCAGTACTTC.

The rearrangement joins TRBV27 to TRBJ2-1, with D possibly matching TRBD2 (6 bases). This CDR3 spans 12 amino acids. Trimming took off 5 bases at V and 10 bases at J, with 12 bases between the two ends. CDR1 and CDR2 (germline): MNHEY, SMNVEV (reference sequence). CDR3 sequence reads: CASSLTRHEQFF. DNA for the CDR3: TGTGCCAGCAGTCTGACTAGGCACGAGCAGTTCTTC.

The V gene is TRBV4-3, the J gene TRBJ2-1, with 9 nucleotides matching TRBD1. With V trimmed by 4 bases and J by 2 bases, 3 bases remained unmatched. The CDR3 is 15 residues long. CDR1 is LGHNA and CDR2 is YSLEER in the germline V gene. CDR3 coding DNA: TGCGCCAGCAGCCGTGGACAGGGGCCCTACAATGAGCAGTTCTTC. As protein: CASSRGQGPYNEQFF.

As DNA, the CDR3 is TGTGCCAGTAGGTGGGCAGGGGGTGACACTGAAGCTTTCTTT. Translating gives CASRWAGGDTEAFF. V is TRBV19 and J is TRBJ1-1; 7 nucleotides agree with TRBD1. The V segment lost 6 bases and the J segment 3 bases; nucleotides outside the gene matches: 7. The CDR3 is 14 amino acids. Germline V CDR1 and CDR2: LNHDA, SQIVND (reference sequence).

This clone was observed a few times. The rearrangement links TRBV9 to TRBJ2-3, with a weak D call TRBD2 (6 bases). Trimming removed 4 bases from V and 4 bases from J, with 16 bases in between. CDR3 length: 15 residues. Germline CDR1 reads SGDLS; CDR2 reads YYNGEE. The CDR3 bases are TGTGCCAGCAGCCCTTTGCGGGGACTCGCAGATACGCAGTATTTT. This codes for CASSPLRGLADTQYF.

The V and J genes are TRBV5-1 and TRBJ2-5, with 8 positions matching TRBD2. CDR3 length: 16 amino acids. The germline V gene has CDR1 SGHRS and CDR2 YFSETQ. Trimming took 4 bases from V and 0 from J; bases not matched to a gene: 8. The CDR3 reads CASSLLGTSNQETQYF. CDR3 DNA: TGCGCCAGCAGCCTCCTCGGGACTAGTAACCAAGAGACCCAGTACTTC.

This clone was seen only a few times. This chain connects TRBV21-1 to TRBJ1-6; the listed D gene, TRBD1, was not tested against the DNA. TRBV21-1 is given as a pseudogene. The CDR3 is 15 residues long. The CDR3 DNA reads TGTGCCAGCAGCACTACACAGGGGGCAAATTCACCCCTCCACTTT. Translating it yields CASSTTQGANSPLHF.

The CDR3: CASLEGGGETQYF. The CDR3 region has the DNA TGTGCCAGCCTGGAGGGAGGTGGAGAGACCCAGTACTTC. The genes are TRBV11-3 and TRBJ2-5, with D perhaps TRBD2 (6 bases). The CDR3 runs to 13 residues. The V end was cut by 8 bases, the J end by 4 bases, with 14 bases between. From germline, CDR1 is SGHNT and CDR2 YENEEA.